This T cell receptor (beta chain) was sequenced for a study of blood T cell repertoires in COVID-19. The method was immunoSEQ multiplex PCR; TCRdb's version includes in-frame clones alone and lacks a portion of them. The sample has about 58,000 clones, around 84% seen once. The table lists this clone with a count of one. CDR3 length: 12 residues. Germline V gene sequence: CDR1 MDHEN, CDR2 SYDVKM. Trimming stripped 1 base from V and 6 bases from J, with 4 bases between. Sequencing input: peripheral blood. The receptor's source is a human donor with active COVID-19. The donor label of this sample is uncertain. The V call is TRBV28, the J call TRBJ1-5, with D unresolved. CDR3 bases: TGTGCCAGCAGTTTATCCGGTCAGCCCCAGCATTTT. Its protein product is CASSLSGQPQHF.